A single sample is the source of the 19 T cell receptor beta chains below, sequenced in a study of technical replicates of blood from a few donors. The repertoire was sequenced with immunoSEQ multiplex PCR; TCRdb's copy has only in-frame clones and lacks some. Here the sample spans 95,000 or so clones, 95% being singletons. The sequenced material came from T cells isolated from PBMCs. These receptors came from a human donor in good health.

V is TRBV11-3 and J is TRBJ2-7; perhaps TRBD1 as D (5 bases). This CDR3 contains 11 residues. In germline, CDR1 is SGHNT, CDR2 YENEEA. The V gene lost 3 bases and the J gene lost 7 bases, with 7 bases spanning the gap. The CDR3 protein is CASSLGLEQYF. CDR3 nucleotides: TGTGCCAGCAGCTTGGGGCTAGAGCAGTACTTC.

CDR3 residues: CASSWRQGMDGYTF. The CDR3 DNA is TGCGCCAGCAGCTGGAGACAGGGGATGGATGGCTACACCTTC. The V call is TRBV5-1, the J call TRBJ1-2; 8 bases line up with TRBD1. Germline CDR1 SGHRS, CDR2 YFSETQ. This CDR3 is 14 amino acids long. The ends lost 3 bases at V and 6 bases at J; junction bases unmatched: 7.

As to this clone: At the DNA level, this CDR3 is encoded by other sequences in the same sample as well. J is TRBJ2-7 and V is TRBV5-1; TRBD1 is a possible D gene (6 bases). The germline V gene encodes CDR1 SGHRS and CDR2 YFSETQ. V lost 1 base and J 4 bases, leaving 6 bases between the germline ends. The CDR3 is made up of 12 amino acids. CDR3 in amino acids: CASSLTGYEQYF. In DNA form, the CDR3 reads TGCGCCAGCAGCTTGACAGGGTACGAGCAGTACTTC. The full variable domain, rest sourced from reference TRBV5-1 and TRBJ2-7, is KAGVTQTPRYLIKTRGQQVTLSCSPISGHRSVSWYQQTPGQGLQFLFEYFSETQRNKGNFPGRFSGRQFSNSRSEMNVSTLELGDSALYLCASSLTGYEQYFGPGTRLTVT.

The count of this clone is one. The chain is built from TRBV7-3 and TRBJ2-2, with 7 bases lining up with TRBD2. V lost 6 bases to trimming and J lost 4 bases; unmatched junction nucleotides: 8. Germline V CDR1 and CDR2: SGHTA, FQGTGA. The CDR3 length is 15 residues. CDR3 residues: CASRPREEVTGELFF. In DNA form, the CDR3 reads TGTGCCAGCAGGCCACGGGAGGAAGTCACCGGGGAGCTGTTTTTT.

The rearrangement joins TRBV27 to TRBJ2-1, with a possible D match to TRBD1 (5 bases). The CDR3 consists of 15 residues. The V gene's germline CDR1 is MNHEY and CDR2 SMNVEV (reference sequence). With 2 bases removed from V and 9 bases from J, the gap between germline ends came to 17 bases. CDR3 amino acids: CASSLSVGRSFEQFF. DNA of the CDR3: TGTGCCAGCAGTTTAAGTGTGGGGCGCTCCTTTGAGCAGTTCTTC.

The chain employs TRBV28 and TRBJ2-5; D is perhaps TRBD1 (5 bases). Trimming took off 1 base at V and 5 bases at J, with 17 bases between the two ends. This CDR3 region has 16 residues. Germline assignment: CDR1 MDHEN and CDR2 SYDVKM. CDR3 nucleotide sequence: TGTGCCAGCAGTTTATTGGGGCCTTTAAGTGGGGAGACCCAGTACTTC. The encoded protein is CASSLLGPLSGETQYF. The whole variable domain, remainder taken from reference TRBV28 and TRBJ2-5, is DVKVTQSSRYLVKRTGEKVFLECVQDMDHENMFWYRQDPGLGLRLIYFSYDVKMKEKGDIPEGYSVSREKKERFSLILESASTNQTSMYLCASSLLGPLSGETQYFGPGTRLLVL.

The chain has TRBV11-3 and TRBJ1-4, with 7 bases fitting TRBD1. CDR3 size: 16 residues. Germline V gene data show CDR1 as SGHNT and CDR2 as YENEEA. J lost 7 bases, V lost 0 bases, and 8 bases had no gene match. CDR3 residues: CASSLDGGRGSEKLFF. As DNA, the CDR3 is TGTGCCAGCAGCTTAGACGGCGGCAGGGGGTCTGAAAAACTGTTTTTT.

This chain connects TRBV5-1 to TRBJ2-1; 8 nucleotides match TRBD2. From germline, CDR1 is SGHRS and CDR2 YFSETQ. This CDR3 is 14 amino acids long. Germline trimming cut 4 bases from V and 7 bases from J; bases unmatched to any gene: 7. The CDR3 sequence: CASSPGTSRNEQFF. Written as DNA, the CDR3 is TGCGCCAGCAGCCCGGGGACTAGTAGGAATGAGCAGTTCTTC.

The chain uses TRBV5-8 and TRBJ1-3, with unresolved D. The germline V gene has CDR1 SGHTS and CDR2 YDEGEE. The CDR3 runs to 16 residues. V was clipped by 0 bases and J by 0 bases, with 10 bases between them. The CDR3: CASSLALTGSGNTIYF. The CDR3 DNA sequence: TGTGCCAGCAGCTTGGCCTTGACGGGCTCTGGAAACACCATATATTTT.

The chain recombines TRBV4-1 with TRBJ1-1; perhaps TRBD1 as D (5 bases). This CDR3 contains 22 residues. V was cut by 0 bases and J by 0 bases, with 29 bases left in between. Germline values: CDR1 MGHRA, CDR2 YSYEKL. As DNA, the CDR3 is TGCGCCAGCAGCCAAGATCGGACAAGGATAGAAATGATAGGAGACATGAACACTGAAGCTTTCTTT. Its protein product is CASSQDRTRIEMIGDMNTEAFF.

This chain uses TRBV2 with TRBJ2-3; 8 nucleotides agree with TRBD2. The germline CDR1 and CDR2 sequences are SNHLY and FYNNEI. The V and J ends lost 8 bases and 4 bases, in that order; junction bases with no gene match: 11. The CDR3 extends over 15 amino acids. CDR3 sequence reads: CASLRIGLAADTQYF. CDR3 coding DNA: TGTGCCAGCCTCAGGATCGGACTAGCTGCAGATACGCAGTATTTT.

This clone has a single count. In DNA, the CDR3 is TGTGCCTGGAATGCAGGCTCCTACAATGAGCAGTTCTTC. It is translated as CAWNAGSYNEQFF. This chain connects TRBV30 to TRBJ2-1, with D hard to call. V was trimmed by 4 bases and J by 0 bases, leaving 7 bases between them. Germline-derived CDR1 and CDR2 are GTSNPN and SVGIG (reference sequence). The CDR3 is made up of 13 amino acids.

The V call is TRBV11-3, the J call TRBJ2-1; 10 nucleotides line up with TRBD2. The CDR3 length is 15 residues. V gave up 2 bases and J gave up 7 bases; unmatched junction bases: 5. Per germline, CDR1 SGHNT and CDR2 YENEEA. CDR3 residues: CASSLSGTSVNEQFF. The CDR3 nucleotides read TGTGCCAGCAGCTTATCTGGGACTAGCGTTAATGAGCAGTTCTTC.

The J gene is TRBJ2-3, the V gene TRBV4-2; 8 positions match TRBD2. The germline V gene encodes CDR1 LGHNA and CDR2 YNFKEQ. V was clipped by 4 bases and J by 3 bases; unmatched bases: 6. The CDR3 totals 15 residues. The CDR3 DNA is TGTGCCAGCAGCCGAGGGAGCGGGGGTACAGATACGCAGTATTTT. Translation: CASSRGSGGTDTQYF.

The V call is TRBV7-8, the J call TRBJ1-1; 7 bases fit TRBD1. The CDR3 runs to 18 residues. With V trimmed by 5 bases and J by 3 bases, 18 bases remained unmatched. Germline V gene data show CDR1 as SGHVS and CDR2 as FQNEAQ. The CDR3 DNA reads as TGTGCCAGCAGCCTAAACACAGGGGTCAAAGAGGAGGACACTGAAGCTTTCTTT. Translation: CASSLNTGVKEEDTEAFF.

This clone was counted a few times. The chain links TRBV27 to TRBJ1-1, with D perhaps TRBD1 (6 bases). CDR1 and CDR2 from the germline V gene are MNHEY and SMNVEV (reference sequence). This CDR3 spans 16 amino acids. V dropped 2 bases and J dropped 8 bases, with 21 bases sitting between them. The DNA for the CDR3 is TGTGCCAGCAGTTTACTTCTCACAGGGCTCCCCGGGGAAGCTTTCTTT. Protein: CASSLLLTGLPGEAFF.

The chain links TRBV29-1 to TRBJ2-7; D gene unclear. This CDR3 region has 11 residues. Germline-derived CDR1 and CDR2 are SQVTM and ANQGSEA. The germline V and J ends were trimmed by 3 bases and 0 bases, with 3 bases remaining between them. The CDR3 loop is CSVDNSYEQYF. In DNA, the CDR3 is TGCAGCGTTGATAACTCCTACGAGCAGTACTTC.

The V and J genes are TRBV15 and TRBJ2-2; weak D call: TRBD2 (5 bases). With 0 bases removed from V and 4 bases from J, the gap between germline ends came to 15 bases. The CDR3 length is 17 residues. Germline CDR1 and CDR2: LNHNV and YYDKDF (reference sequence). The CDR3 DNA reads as TGTGCCACCAGCAGAGATCGTCGGCTAGCAGGCACCGGGGAGCTGTTTTTT. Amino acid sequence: CATSRDRRLAGTGELFF.

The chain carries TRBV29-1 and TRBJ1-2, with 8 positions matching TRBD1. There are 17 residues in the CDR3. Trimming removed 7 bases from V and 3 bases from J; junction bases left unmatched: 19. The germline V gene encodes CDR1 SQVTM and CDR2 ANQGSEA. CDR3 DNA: TGCAGCGCAACAGCGCGTGCCACCCGACAGGGGTACTATGGCTACACCTTC. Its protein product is CSATARATRQGYYGYTF.